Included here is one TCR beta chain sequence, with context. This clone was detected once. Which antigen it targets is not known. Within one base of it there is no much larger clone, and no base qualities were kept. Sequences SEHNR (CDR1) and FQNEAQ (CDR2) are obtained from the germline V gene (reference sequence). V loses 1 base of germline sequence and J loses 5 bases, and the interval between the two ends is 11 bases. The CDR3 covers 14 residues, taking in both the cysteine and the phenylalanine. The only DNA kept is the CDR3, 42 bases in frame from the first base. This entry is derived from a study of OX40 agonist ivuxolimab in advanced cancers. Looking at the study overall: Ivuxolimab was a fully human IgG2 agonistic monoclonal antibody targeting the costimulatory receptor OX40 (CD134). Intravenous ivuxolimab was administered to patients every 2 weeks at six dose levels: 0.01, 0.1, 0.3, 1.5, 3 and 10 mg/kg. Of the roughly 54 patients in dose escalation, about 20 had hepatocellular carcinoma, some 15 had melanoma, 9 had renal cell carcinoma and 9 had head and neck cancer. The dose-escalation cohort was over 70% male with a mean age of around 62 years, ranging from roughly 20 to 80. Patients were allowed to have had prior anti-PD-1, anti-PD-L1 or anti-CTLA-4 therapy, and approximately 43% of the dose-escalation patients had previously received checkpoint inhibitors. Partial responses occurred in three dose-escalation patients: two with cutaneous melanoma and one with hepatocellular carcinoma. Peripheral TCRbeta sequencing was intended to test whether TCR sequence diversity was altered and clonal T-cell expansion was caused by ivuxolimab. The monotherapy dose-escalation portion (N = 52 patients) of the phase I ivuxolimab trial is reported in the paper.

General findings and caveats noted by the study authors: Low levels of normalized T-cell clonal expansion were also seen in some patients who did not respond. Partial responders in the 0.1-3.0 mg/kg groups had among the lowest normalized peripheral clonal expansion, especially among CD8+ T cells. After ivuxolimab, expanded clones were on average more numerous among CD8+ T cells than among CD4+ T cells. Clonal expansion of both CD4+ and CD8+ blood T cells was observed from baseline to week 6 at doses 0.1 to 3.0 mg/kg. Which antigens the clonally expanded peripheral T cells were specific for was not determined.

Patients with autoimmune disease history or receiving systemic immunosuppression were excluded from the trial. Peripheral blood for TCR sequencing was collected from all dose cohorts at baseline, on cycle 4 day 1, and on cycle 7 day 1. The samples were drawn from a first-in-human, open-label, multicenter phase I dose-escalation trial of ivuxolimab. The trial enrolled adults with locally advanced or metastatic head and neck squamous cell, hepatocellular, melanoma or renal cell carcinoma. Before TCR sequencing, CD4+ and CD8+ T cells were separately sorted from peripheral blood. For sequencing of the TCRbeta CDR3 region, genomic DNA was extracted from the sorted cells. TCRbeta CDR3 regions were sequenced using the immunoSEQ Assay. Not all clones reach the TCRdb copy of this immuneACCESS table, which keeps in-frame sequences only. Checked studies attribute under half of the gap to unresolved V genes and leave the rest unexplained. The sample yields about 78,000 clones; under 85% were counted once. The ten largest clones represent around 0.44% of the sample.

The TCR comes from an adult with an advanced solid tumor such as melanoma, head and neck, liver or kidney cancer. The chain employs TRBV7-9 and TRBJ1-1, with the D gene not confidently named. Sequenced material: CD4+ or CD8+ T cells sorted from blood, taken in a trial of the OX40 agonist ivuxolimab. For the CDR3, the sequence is CASSLVPGGTEAFF. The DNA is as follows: TGTGCCAGCAGCTTAGTTCCGGGAGGTACTGAAGCTTTCTTT. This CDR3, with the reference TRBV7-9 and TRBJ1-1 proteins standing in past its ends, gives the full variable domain DTGVSQNPRHKITKRGQNVTFRCDPISEHNRLYWYRQTLGQGPEFLTYFQNEAQLEKSRLLSDRFSAERPKGSFSTLEIQRTEQGDSAMYLCASSLVPGGTEAFFGQGTRLTVV.